This TCR beta chain was sequenced during a study of T cell clonotyping in hematopoietic cell transplantation. Study-wide results and caveats: At the given depth, recipient repertoires were over 95% de novo clonotypes. Graft donor and pretransplant recipient Inverse Simpson Index values predicted broader posttransplant TCR diversity. After transplant, recipient diversity fell while pathologically expanded clonotypes grew through day 180.

Blood collection times were about day -28 and days 30, 100, 180 posttransplant. Repertoires were generated with immunoSEQ multiplex PCR, while TCRdb's copy carries only in-frame clones and drops some. The sample contains some 15,000 clones, approximately 80% of which appear only once. Germline CDR1 reads SEHNR; CDR2 reads FQNEAQ (reference sequence). This CDR3 contains 12 residues. The V end lost 6 bases, the J end lost 4 bases, and 9 bases lay between the germline ends. Of note for this clone: Its cognate antigen is unknown.

The sequence derives from a female patient between 40 and 55 years old who had an allogeneic stem cell transplant from a related donor, so T cells may come from the graft donor. Some clones in this sample may be carry-over from other donors' samples. Material: PBMCs, obtained 100 days after allogeneic stem cell transplant. This sequence joins TRBV7-9 and TRBJ2-5; the D gene is possibly TRBD1 (6 bases). The CDR3 sequence is CASRRTAETQYF. In DNA form, the CDR3 reads TGTGCCAGCAGGCGGACAGCAGAGACCCAGTACTTC.